Shown below are 4 T cell receptor beta chains from a single sample sequenced in a study of T-cell reconstitution after alpha-beta-depleted transplantation in children (dated by TCRdb to 2016 to 2017). The intended sense of this specimen's treatment or condition label: allogeneic hematopoietic cell transplantation with graft depleted of TCRalphabeta T cells and CD19 B cells. The method was PCR. Sequencing was performed on an Illumina HiSeq 2500. Molecular barcoding was employed in the preparation of TCR libraries, with unique molecular identifiers being used to normalize TCRbeta repertoire quantification. TCRdb reprocessed the public reads (quality trimming at Q25 with fastp, clone calling with MiXCR) and kept in-frame beta chains. Each entry merges the rows of one CDR3 protein and shows their most common DNA and genes. This sample is represented by about 870,000 distinct CDR3 sequences; roughly 16% of them were singletons. The ten largest account for just under 5% of the sample.

This sample comprised PBMCs, mostly from graft donor cells, obtained 360 days after TCRalphabeta/CD19-depleted stem cell transplant. Receptors were obtained from a male patient younger than 18 who had a stem cell transplant for acute lymphoblastic leukemia, so the T cells may come from the graft donor.

The chain has TRBV4-1 and TRBJ2-3; TRBD2 agrees at 12 bases. The CDR3 has 14 residues. The germline gives CDR1 MGHRA, CDR2 YSYEKL. V was clipped by 4 bases and J by 9 bases; unmatched bases: 5. CDR3 DNA: TGCGCCAGCAGCCCTTGGACTAGCGGGATGACGCAGTATTTT. It encodes CASSPWTSGMTQYF.

This clonotype was counted between two and nine times. This chain uses TRBV24-1 with TRBJ1-1, with D maybe TRBD1 (6 bases). Trimming removed 5 bases at V and 3 bases at J, with 18 bases between. CDR1 KGHDR and CDR2 SFDVKD come from the germline V gene. This CDR3 has 16 residues. CDR3 protein: CATSVKGEGVDTEAFF. CDR3 bases: TGTGCCACCAGTGTAAAGGGAGAGGGGGTCGACACTGAAGCTTTCTTT.

The genes are TRBV5-1 and TRBJ2-3; tentative D call: TRBD2 (5 bases). This CDR3 comprises 16 residues. The V gene's germline CDR1 is SGHRS and CDR2 YFSETQ. V lost 4 bases and J 2 bases, leaving 17 bases between the germline ends. The DNA of the CDR3 is TGCGCCAGCAGCGGCGGACTTGTCCTTCCCACAGATACGCAGTATTTT. It specifies CASSGGLVLPTDTQYF.

The V call is TRBV20-1, the J call TRBJ2-7; possible D gene TRBD1, 6 bases. Germline values: CDR1 DFQATT, CDR2 SNEGSKA (reference sequence). Trimming took 4 bases from V and 2 from J, leaving 18 bases between them. The CDR3 contains 15 residues. The CDR3 region is CSAKGDQPLPYEQYF. The CDR3 DNA is TGCAGTGCTAAGGGGGACCAACCCCTTCCCTACGAGCAGTACTTC.